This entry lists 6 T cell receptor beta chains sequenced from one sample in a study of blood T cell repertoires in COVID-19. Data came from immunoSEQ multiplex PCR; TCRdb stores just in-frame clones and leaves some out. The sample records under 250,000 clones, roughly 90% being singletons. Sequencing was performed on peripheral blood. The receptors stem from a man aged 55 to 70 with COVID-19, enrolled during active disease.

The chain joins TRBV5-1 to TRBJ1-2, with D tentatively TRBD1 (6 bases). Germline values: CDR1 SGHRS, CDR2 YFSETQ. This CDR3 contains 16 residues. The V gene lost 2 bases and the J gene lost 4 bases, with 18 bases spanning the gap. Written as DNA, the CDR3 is TGCGCCAGCAGCTTATCCATTGGACAGTCCATCTATGGCTACACCTTC. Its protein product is CASSLSIGQSIYGYTF. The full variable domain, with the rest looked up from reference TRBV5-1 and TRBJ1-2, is KAGVTQTPRYLIKTRGQQVTLSCSPISGHRSVSWYQQTPGQGLQFLFEYFSETQRNKGNFPGRFSGRQFSNSRSEMNVSTLELGDSALYLCASSLSIGQSIYGYTFGSGTRLTVV.

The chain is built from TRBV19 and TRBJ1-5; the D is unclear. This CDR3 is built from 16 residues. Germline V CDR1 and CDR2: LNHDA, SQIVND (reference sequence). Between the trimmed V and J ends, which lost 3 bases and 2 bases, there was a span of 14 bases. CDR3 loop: CASSMITFSGNQPQHF. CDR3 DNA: TGTGCCAGTAGTATGATAACGTTTAGTGGCAATCAGCCCCAGCATTTT.

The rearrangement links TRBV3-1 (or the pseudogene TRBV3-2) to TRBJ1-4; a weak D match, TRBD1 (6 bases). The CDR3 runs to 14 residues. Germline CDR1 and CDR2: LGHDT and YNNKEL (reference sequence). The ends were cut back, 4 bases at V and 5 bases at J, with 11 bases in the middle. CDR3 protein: CASSLEGGNEKLFF. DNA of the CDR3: TGTGCCAGCAGCCTTGAGGGGGGGAATGAAAAACTGTTTTTT.

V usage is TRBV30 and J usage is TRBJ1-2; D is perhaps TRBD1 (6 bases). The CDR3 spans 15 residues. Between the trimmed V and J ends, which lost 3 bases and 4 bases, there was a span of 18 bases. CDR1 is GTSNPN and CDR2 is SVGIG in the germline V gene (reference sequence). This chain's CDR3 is CAWSLGTPEGYGYTF. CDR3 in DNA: TGTGCCTGGAGCCTCGGGACACCCGAGGGCTATGGCTACACCTTC.

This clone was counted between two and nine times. CDR3 sequence reads: CASSSTGGSATEAFF. The CDR3 nucleotides read TGTGCCAGCAGCTCGACAGGGGGTTCGGCCACTGAAGCTTTCTTT. V usage is TRBV9 and J usage is TRBJ1-1; 9 nucleotides match TRBD1. Germline CDR1 reads SGDLS; CDR2 reads YYNGEE. The CDR3 spans 15 residues. The V and J ends lost 4 bases and 4 bases, in that order; junction bases with no gene match: 8.

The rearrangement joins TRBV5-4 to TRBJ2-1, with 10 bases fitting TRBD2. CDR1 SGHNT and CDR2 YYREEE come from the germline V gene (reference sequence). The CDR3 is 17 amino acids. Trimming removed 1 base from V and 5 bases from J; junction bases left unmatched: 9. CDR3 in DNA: TGTGCCAGCAGCTTGTTGTTCCTAGCGGGGGAGAACAATGAGCAGTTCTTC. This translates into CASSLLFLAGENNEQFF.